This TCR beta chain was identified during a study of T cell changes during pregnancy in multiple sclerosis. The method was immunoSEQ multiplex PCR; TCRdb's version includes in-frame clones alone and lacks a portion of them. The sample carries roughly 41,000 clones, 85% to 95% recorded once. Germline CDR1 reads SGHVS; CDR2 reads FQNEAQ. The CDR3 is 14 amino acids. V was pared by 1 base and J by 6 bases, with 12 bases between. The receptor was isolated from a female donor with multiple sclerosis, enrolled in a pregnancy study. The source material was CD8+ T cells from peripheral blood mononuclear cells, sampled in the third trimester of pregnancy. The rearrangement joins TRBV7-8 to TRBJ1-1; no definite D call. In DNA, the CDR3 is TGTGCCAGCAGCTTAGATCCTTTGGCCGCTGAAGCTTTCTTT. It codes for CASSLDPLAAEAFF.